This T cell receptor beta chain is from a study of T-cell reconstitution after alpha-beta-depleted transplantation in children. This clonotype was picked up many times. Unique molecular identifiers were used to barcode this TCRbeta library. TCRdb used MiXCR to reprocess the PCR reads, holding one entry per CDR3 protein. Seen here are some 530,000 distinct CDR3 sequences, roughly an eighth observed once, and the top ten hold about 5.4%. The clonotype was recovered from a human donor who donated a stem cell graft to a child with combined immunodeficiency. The material sequenced was PBMCs from the stem cell graft donor, taken from the stem cell graft.

CDR3 region: CSVEDRKVEETQYF. The CDR3, as DNA: TGCAGCGTTGAAGACAGGAAGGTTGAAGAGACCCAGTACTTC. The chain recombines TRBV29-1 with TRBJ2-5; D ambiguous. V lost 0 bases to trimming and J lost 3 bases, with 11 bases between them. The germline V gene has CDR1 SQVTM and CDR2 ANQGSEA. CDR3 length: 14 residues.